This record covers a single T cell receptor (beta chain). The data derive from a study of blood T cell repertoires in COVID-19. The wider study: COVID-19 samples, acute and convalescent, were from the United States, Italy and Spain. PBMCs, B-cell-depleted T cells, or T cells provided the cDNA or gDNA that made up the material.

Original handling: Nucleated cell counts were estimated from reference gene primer amplification. Clones were sequenced by immunoSEQ multiplex PCR, and TCRdb holds only the in-frame ones, with some missing. The V and J calls and clone size come from that table; D and trimming were worked out from the DNA. The sample has 98,000 or so clones, roughly 82% seen once. Deletions cut 2 bases from V and 1 base from J, with 12 bases between. The CDR3 spans 15 residues. Germline V gene lookup returns CDR1 SGHDT and CDR2 YYEEEE. The TCR was taken from a man aged 55 to 70 with acute or convalescent COVID-19. This rearrangement joins TRBV5-6 to TRBJ1-1; D perhaps matches TRBD1 (6 bases). Specimen: peripheral blood. CDR3 DNA: TGTGCCAGCAGCTTTCGGGGGGCCCCGAACACTGAAGCTTTCTTT. Translated: CASSFRGAPNTEAFF.